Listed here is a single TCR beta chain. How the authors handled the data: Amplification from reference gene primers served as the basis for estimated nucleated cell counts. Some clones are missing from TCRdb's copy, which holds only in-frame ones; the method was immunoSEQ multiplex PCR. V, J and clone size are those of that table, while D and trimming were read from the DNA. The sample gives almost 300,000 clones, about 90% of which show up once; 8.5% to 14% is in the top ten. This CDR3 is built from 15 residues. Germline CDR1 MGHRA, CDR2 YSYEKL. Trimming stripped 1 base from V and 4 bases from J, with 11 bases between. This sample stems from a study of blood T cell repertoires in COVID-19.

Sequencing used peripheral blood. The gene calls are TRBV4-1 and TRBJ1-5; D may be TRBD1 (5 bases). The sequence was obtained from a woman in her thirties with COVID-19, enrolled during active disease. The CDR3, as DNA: TGCGCCAGCAGCCAAGTAAGGGGTTTAAATCAGCCCCAGCATTTT. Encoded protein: CASSQVRGLNQPQHF.